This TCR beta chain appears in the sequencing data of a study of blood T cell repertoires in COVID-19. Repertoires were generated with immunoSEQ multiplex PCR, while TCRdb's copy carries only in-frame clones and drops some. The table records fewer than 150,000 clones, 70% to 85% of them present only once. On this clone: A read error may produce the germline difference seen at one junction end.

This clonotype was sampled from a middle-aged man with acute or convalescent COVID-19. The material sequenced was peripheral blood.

The CDR3 sequence is CASSLDGTLDF. The CDR3 DNA is TGTGCCAGCAGCTTAGACGGGACATTGGATTTT. The chain carries TRBV7-8 and TRBJ1-5; weak D call: TRBD1 (6 bases). Looked up from germline, CDR1 is SGHVS and CDR2 is FQNEAQ. CDR3 length: 11 residues. The full variable domain, its missing parts supplied by reference TRBV7-8 and TRBJ1-5, is GAGVSQSPRYKVAKRGQDVALRCDPISGHVSLFWYQQALGQGPEFLTYFQNEAQLDKSGLPSDRFFAERPEGSVSTLKIQRTQQEDSAVYLCASSLDGTLDFGDGTRLSIL.